The clone carrying this T cell receptor beta chain was detected only a few times. This sample was included in a study of T-cell reconstitution after alpha-beta-depleted transplantation in children. Germline V gives CDR1 MNHNS, CDR2 SASEGT. This CDR3 region has 14 residues. The ends lost 6 bases at V and 3 bases at J; junction bases unmatched: 5. Unique molecular identifiers were used in preparing the TCRbeta library. TCRdb reanalysed the PCR reads using MiXCR and keeps one entry per CDR3 protein. In the table there are about 58,000 distinct CDR3 sequences, roughly 46% of which are singletons. This receptor was obtained from a male patient between 10 and 17 years old who had a stem cell transplant for acute lymphoblastic leukemia, so the T cells may come from the graft donor. This chain links TRBV6-1 with TRBJ2-5, with 9 positions matching TRBD1. The material sequenced was PBMCs, mostly from graft donor cells, taken 360 days after TCRalphabeta/CD19-depleted stem cell transplant. The CDR3 is CASSWTGDEETQYF. The DNA for the CDR3 is TGTGCCAGCAGCTGGACAGGGGATGAAGAGACCCAGTACTTC.